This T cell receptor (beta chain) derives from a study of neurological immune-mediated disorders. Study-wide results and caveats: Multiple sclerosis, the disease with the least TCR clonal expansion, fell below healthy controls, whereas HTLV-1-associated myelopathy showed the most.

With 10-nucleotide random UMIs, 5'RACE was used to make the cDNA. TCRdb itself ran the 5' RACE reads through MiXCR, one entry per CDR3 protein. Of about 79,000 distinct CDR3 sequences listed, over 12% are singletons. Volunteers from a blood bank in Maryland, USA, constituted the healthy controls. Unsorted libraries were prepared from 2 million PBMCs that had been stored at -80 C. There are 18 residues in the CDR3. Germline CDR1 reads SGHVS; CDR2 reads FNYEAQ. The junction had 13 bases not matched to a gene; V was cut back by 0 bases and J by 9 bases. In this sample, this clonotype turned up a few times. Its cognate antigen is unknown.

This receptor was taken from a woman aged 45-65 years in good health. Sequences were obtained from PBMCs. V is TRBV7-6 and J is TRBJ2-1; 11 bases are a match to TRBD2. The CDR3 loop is CASSLAPASGGKGGEQFF. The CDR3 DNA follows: TGTGCCAGCAGCTTAGCCCCGGCTAGCGGGGGGAAAGGAGGTGAGCAGTTCTTC.